This entry describes one TCR beta chain. Germline CDR1 and CDR2: SGHNT and YYREEE (reference sequence). V lost 1 base to trimming and J lost 7 bases, with 18 bases between them. CDR3 length: 17 amino acids. The sample belongs to a study of blood T cell repertoires in COVID-19. Overall study: Collection of acute and convalescent COVID-19 samples took place in the United States, Italy and Spain. In each case, the material was cDNA or gDNA derived from T cells, B-cell-depleted T cells, or PBMCs.

As handled by the study authors: Amplification of reference gene primers was used by the study to estimate nucleated cell counts. Profiled with immunoSEQ multiplex PCR; TCRdb holds only in-frame clones, not every one. The V and J calls and the clone size are those of that table, but D and trimming were determined from the DNA. This table has roughly 110,000 clones, around 86% appearing once. V gene TRBV5-4 combines with J gene TRBJ1-6; no definite D call. Sequencing used peripheral blood. This clonotype originated in a man aged 40-49 years with acute or convalescent COVID-19. CDR3 DNA sequence: TGTGCCAGCAGCTTGCTTCTACGACAAGCCTCGAATTCACCCCTCCACTTT. Residues: CASSLLLRQASNSPLHF. Combining the CDR3 with reference TRBV5-4 and TRBJ1-6 gives the whole variable domain ETGVTQSPTHLIKTRGQQVTLRCSSQSGHNTVSWYQQALGQGPQFIFQYYREEENGRGNFPPRFSGLQFPNYSSELNVNALELDDSALYLCASSLLLRQASNSPLHFGNGTRLTVT.